This TCR beta chain was captured by sequencing in a study of cytomegalovirus exposure and HLA in healthy donors. The study ran its PCR with 60 Vbeta and 13 Jbeta primers. The assay was immunoSEQ multiplex PCR, and TCRdb's table has in-frame clones only and misses some. Seen here are roughly 200,000 clones, less than 85% observed once, and the top ten hold approximately 1.5%. Germline V gene sequence: CDR1 LNHDA, CDR2 SQIVND (reference sequence). This CDR3 has 15 residues. V shed 3 bases and J shed 7 bases, with 13 bases lying between them. Sequenced: PBMCs. The TCR was taken from a girl under 18 in good health and CMV-seropositive. This rearrangement joins TRBV19 to TRBJ1-6; D gene uncertain. The chain's CDR3 is CASSIPSLSNSPLHF. CDR3 nucleotide sequence: TGTGCCAGTAGTATTCCGTCACTGTCAAATTCACCCCTCCACTTT. Full variable domain (rest looked up from reference TRBV19 and TRBJ1-6): DGGITQSPKYLFRKEGQNVTLSCEQNLNHDAMYWYRQDPGQGLRLIYYSQIVNDFQKGDIAEGYSVSREKKESFPLTVTSAQKNPTAFYLCASSIPSLSNSPLHFGNGTRLTVT.